This TCR beta chain derives from a study of CD8+ T cells in alopecia areata. As to treatment: oral pan-JAK inhibitor, 5-10 mg twice daily. Study-wide points: Normal scalp showed lower clonality than lesional scalp, especially alopecia totalis/universalis.

Sequencing used cDNA as its template, made by extracting RNA and reverse transcribing it. TCRdb's table, derived via immunoSEQ multiplex PCR, lists solely in-frame clones and lacks some. The repertoire holds over 150,000 clones, with roughly three fifths as singletons. This CDR3 region has 18 residues. Germline trimming cut 1 base from V and 5 bases from J; bases unmatched to any gene: 13. CDR1 is LGHNA and CDR2 is YSLEER in the germline V gene. On this clone itself: Antigen specificity is unknown.

This sample comprised CD4+ T cells sorted from blood, obtained at week 4, from a patient treated with tofacitinib. This clonotype was sampled from a human donor with alopecia areata. The genes are TRBV4-3 and TRBJ2-2; 7 nucleotides align to TRBD2. In DNA, the CDR3 is TGCGCCAGCAGCCAAGGCGTGCGGGGGATGGGGCGAACCGGGGAGCTGTTTTTT. The encoded protein is CASSQGVRGMGRTGELFF.